This T cell receptor beta chain was identified during a study of blood T cell repertoires in COVID-19. Study as a whole: The analysed material was cDNA or gDNA that came from T cells, B-cell-depleted T cells, or PBMCs.

CDR3 length: 15 amino acids. The V end was cut by 4 bases, the J end by 8 bases, with 17 bases between. Germline-derived CDR1 and CDR2 are MGHDK and SYGVNS. Clones were read by immunoSEQ multiplex PCR, and TCRdb kept only the in-frame ones, dropping some. This sample has 250,000 to 350,000 clones, with around 85% found just once. The chain carries TRBV25-1 and TRBJ1-4, with a tentative D call TRBD1 (6 bases). The sequenced material came from PBMCs or T cells enriched from blood (not recorded which). The sequence derives from a woman between 50 and 59 years old who had recovered from COVID-19. The CDR3 sequence: CASSGRTDNREKLFF. The CDR3 nucleotides read TGTGCCAGCAGTGGGCGGACAGACAATCGGGAAAAACTGTTTTTT.